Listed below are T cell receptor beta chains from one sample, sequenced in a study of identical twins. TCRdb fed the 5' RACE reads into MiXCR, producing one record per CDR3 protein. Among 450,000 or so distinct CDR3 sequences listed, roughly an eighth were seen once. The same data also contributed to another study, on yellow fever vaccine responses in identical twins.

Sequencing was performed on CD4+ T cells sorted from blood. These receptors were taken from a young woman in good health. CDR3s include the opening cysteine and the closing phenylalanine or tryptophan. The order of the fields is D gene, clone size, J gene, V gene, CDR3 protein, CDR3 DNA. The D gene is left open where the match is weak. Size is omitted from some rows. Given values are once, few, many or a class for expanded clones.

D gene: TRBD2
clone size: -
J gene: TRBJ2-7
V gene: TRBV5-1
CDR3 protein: CASSLLGGGPHEQYF
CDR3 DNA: TGCGCCAGCAGCTTGTTGGGGGGAGGGCCCCACGAGCAGTACTTC

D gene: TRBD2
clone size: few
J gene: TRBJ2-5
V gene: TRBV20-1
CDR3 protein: CSAPTTSGGETQYF
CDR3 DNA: TGCAGTGCTCCAACGACTAGCGGGGGTGAGACCCAGTACTTC

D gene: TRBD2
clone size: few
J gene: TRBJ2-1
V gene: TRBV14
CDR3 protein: CASSQIPPGTSGSNEQFF
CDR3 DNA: TGTGCCAGCAGCCAAATCCCCCCCGGGACTAGCGGGAGTAATGAGCAGTTCTTC

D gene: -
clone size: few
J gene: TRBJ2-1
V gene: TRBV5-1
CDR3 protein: CASSLNGYGYNEQFF
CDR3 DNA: TGCGCCAGCAGCCTTAATGGGTACGGCTACAATGAGCAGTTCTTC

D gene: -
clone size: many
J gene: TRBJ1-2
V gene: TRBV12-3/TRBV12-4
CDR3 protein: CASSLGSRNYGYTF
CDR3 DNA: TGTGCCAGCAGTTTAGGCAGCAGAAACTATGGCTACACCTTC

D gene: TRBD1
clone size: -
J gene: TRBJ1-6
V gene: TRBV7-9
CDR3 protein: CASSLETGGSSPLHF
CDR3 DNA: TGTGCCAGCAGCTTAGAGACAGGGGGATCTTCACCCCTCCACTTT

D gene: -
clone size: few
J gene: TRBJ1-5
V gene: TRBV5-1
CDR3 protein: CASSRGPGESNQPQHF
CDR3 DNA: TGCGCCAGCAGCCGGGGCCCAGGGGAGAGCAATCAGCCCCAGCATTTT

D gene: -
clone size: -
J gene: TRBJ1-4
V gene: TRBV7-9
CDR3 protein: CASSFDRYNEKLFF
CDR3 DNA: TGTGCCAGCAGCTTCGACAGATACAATGAAAAACTGTTTTTT

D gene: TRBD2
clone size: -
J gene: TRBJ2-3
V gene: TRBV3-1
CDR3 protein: CASSHWRGVEDTQYF
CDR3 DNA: TGTGCCAGCAGCCATTGGCGGGGGGTAGAGGATACGCAGTATTTT

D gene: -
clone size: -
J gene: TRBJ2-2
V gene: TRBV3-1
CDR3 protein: CASHIAGSLNTGELFF
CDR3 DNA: TGTGCCAGCCACATTGCAGGGTCCTTGAACACCGGGGAGCTGTTTTTT

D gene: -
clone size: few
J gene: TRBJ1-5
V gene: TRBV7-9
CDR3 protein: CASSPPGAVGQPQHF
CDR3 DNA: TGTGCCAGCAGCCCCCCAGGGGCGGTAGGTCAGCCCCAGCATTTT

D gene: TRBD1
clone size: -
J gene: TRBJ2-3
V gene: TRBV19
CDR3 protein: CASSMGRQGPDTQYF
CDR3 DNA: TGTGCCAGTAGTATGGGACGACAGGGACCAGATACGCAGTATTTT

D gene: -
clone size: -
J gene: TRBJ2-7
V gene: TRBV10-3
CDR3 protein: CAISESGAGRTYEQYF
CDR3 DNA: TGTGCCATCAGTGAGTCTGGGGCAGGGAGGACCTACGAGCAGTACTTC

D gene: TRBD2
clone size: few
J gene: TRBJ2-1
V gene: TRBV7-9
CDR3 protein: CASSAGLAVAYNEQFF
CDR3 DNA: TGTGCCAGCAGCGCCGGACTAGCGGTTGCTTACAATGAGCAGTTCTTC

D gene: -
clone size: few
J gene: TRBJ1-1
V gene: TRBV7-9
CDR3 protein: CASFTGPTEGTEAFF
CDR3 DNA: TGTGCCAGCTTCACAGGGCCTACGGAAGGCACTGAAGCTTTCTTT

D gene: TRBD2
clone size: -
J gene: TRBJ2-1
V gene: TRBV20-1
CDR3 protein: CSARDHPGGDNEQFF
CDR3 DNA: TGCAGTGCTAGAGATCATCCGGGAGGCGACAATGAGCAGTTCTTC

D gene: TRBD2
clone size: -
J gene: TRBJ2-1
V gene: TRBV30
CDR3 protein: CAWSLLPGLAGHNEQFF
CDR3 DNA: TGTGCCTGGAGTCTTCTACCGGGACTAGCGGGCCACAATGAGCAGTTCTTC

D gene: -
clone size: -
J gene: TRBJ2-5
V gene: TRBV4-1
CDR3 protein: CASSQDVGPEETQYF
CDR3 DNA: TGCGCCAGCAGCCAAGATGTAGGGCCGGAGGAGACCCAGTACTTC

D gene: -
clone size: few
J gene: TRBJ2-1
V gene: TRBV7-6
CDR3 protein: CASSPNPGLSSYNEQFF
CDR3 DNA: TGTGCCAGCAGCCCCAACCCGGGTCTAAGCTCCTACAATGAGCAGTTCTTC

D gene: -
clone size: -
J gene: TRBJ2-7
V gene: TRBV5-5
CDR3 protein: CASSFTRWAYEQYF
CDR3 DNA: TGTGCCAGCAGCTTTACACGGTGGGCCTACGAGCAGTACTTC

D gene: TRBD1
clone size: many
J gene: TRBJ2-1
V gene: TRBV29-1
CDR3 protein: CSVHRDRAYNEQFF
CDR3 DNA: TGCAGCGTGCACCGGGACAGGGCCTACAATGAGCAGTTCTTC

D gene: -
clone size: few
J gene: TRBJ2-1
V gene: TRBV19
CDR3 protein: CASSILSGDEQFF
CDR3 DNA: TGTGCCAGTAGTATTCTTAGCGGCGATGAGCAGTTCTTC

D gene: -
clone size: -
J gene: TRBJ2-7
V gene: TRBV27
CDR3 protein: CASSLSMDTVRHEQYF
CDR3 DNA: TGTGCCAGCAGTTTATCTATGGACACTGTCCGCCACGAGCAGTACTTC

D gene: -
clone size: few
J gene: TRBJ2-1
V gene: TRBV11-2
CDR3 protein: CASSLDLLHEQFF
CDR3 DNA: TGTGCCAGCAGCTTAGATCTATTGCATGAGCAGTTCTTC

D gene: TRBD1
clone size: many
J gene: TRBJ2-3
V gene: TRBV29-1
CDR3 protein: CSVDRGGDTQYF
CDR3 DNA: TGCAGCGTGGACAGGGGAGGGGATACGCAGTATTTT

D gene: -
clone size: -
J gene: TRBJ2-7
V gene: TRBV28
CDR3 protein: CASRDKYEQYF
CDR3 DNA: TGTGCCAGCAGGGACAAATACGAGCAGTACTTC

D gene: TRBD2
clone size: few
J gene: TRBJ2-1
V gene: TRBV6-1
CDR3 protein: CASEKIIAGIDNEQFF
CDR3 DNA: TGTGCCAGCGAGAAGATTATAGCGGGGATTGACAATGAGCAGTTCTTC

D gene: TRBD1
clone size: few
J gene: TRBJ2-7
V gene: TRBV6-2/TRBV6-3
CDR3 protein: CASTTGDSNEQYF
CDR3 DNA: TGTGCCAGTACGACAGGGGATTCTAACGAGCAGTACTTC

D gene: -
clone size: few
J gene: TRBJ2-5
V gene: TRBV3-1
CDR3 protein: CARGGSIKTGNETQYF
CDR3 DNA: TGTGCCAGGGGGGGGTCGATCAAGACAGGGAATGAGACCCAGTACTTC

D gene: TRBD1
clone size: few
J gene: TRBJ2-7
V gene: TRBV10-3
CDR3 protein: CANLTGFYEQYF
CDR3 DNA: TGTGCCAACCTGACAGGGTTCTACGAGCAGTACTTC

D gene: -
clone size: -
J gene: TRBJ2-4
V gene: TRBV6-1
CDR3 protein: CASSRGSGLRKDTFQYF
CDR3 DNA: TGTGCCAGCAGCCGGGGGTCAGGTCTTCGTAAGGATACCTTTCAGTACTTC

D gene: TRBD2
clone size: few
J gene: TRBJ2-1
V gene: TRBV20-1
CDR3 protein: CSAGGLAGYEQFF
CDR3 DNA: TGCAGTGCGGGGGGACTAGCGGGGTATGAGCAGTTCTTC

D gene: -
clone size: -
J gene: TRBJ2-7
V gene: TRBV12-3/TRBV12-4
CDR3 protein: CASRDTGTTYEQYF
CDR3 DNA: TGTGCCAGCAGAGATACCGGGACAACCTACGAGCAGTACTTC

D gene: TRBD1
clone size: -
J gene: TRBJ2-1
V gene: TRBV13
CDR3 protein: CASTKIGTGNEQFF
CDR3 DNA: TGTGCCAGCACCAAAATCGGGACAGGGAATGAGCAGTTCTTC

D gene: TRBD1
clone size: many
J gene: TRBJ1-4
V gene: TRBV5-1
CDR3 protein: CASSAVGQPNEKLFF
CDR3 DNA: TGCGCCAGCAGCGCGGTGGGACAGCCTAATGAAAAACTGTTTTTT

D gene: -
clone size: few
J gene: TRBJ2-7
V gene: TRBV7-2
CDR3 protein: CASSRLALDEQYF
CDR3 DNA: TGTGCCAGCAGCCGCCTAGCCTTAGACGAGCAGTACTTC

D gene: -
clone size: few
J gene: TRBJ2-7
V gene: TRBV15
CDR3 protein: CATTRGRDLSYEQYF
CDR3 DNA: TGTGCCACCACCCGAGGACGGGACTTATCCTACGAGCAGTACTTC